This TCR beta chain derives from a study of blood T cell repertoires in COVID-19. Looking at the study overall: The United States, Italy and Spain provided the acute and convalescent COVID-19 samples. PBMCs, B-cell-depleted T cells, or T cells were the source of the cDNA or gDNA that made up the material.

Trimming left V 6 bases short and J 0 bases short, with 9 bases between. The length of the CDR3 is 14 residues. The germline gives CDR1 SNHLY, CDR2 FYNNEI. This clone was detected many times. Per the study methods: Estimation of nucleated cell counts was performed using reference gene primer amplification. Assay used: immunoSEQ multiplex PCR; TCRdb lists only in-frame clones, some missing. The V and J calls and clone size were taken over from that table, and D and trimming were inferred from the DNA. The sample holds fewer than 80,000 clones; approximately 78% are singletons and the top ten take 8.5% to 10%.

The source material was peripheral blood. V is TRBV2 and J is TRBJ1-5; D is unresolved. The receptor was derived from a woman older than 75 with acute or convalescent COVID-19. CDR3 DNA sequence: TGTGCCAGCAGACCAGACATTAGCAATCAGCCCCAGCATTTT. Translated, it gives CASRPDISNQPQHF.